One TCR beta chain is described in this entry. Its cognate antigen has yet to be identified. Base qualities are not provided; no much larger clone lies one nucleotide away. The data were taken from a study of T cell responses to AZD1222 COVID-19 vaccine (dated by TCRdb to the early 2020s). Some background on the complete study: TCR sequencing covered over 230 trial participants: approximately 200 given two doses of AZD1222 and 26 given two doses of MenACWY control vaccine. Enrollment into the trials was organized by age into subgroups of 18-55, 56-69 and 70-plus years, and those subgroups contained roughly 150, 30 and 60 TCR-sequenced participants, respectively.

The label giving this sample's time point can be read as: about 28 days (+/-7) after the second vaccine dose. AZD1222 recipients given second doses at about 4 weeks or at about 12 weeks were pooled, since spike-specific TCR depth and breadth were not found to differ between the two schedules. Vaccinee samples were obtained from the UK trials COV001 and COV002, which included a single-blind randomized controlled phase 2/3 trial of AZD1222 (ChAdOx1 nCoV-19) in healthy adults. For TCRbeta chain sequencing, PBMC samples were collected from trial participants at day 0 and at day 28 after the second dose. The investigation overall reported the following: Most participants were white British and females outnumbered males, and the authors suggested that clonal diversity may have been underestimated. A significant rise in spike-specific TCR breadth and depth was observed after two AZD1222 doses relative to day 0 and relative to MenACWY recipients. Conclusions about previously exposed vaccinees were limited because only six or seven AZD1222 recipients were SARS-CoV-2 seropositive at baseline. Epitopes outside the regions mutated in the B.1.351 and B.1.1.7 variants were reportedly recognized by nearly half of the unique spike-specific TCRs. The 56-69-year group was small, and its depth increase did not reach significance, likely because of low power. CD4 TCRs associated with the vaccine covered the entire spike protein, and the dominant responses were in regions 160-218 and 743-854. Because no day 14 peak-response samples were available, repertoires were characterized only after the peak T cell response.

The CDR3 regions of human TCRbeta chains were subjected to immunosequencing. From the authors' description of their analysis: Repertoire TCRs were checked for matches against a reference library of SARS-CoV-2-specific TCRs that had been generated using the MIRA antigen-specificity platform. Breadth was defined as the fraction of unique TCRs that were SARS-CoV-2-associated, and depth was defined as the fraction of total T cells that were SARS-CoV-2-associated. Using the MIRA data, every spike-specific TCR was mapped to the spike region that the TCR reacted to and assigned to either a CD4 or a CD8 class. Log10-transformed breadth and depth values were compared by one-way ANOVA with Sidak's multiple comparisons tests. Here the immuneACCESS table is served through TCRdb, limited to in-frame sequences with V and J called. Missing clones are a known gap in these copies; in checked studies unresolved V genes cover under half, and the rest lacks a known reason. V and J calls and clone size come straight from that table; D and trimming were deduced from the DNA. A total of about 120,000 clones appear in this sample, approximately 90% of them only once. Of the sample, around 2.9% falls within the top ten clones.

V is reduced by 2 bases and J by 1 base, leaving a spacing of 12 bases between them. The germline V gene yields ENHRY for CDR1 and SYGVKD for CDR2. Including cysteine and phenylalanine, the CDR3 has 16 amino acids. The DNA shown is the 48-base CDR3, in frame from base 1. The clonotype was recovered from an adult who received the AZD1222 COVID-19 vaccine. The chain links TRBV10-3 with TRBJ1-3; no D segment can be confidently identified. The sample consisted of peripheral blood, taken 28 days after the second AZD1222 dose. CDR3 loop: CAISEPQTWSGNTIYF. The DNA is TGTGCCATCAGTGAGCCCCAGACTTGGTCTGGAAACACCATATATTTT.